This TCR beta chain was recorded in a study of T cells in Graves' hyperthyroidism and ophthalmopathy. Whole-study context: Peripheral blood was drawn at first diagnosis, prior to all treatment.

This clonotype was counted a few times. Diagnosis of hyperthyroidism was new in patients aged 18 to 65, and its duration was under 2 months. Amplified TCR beta CDR3 regions came from RNA transcripts. The HTBI set primed first-round TCR CDR3 RT-PCR. A single record per CDR3 protein comes from TCRdb applying MiXCR to the multiplex PCR reads. This sample has more than 650,000 distinct CDR3 sequences, with around 13% found just once. Sequenced sample: blood. The sequence was collected from a woman aged 18-30 years with Graves' hyperthyroidism.

Here the CDR3 DNA reads TGTGCCAGCAGCCAAGAGCCCCGCGGGAAACGGTTTTATGGCTACACCTTC. This codes for CASSQEPRGKRFYGYTF. The chain carries TRBV11-1 and TRBJ1-2, with D unclear. V was cut by 5 bases and J by 5 bases, with 24 bases left in between. Germline lookup yields CDR1 SGHAT and CDR2 FQDESV (reference sequence). This CDR3 region has 17 residues. Looking up the rest from reference TRBV11-1 and TRBJ1-2 gives the full variable domain: EAEVAQSPRYKITEKSQAVAFWCDPISGHATLYWYRQILGQGPELLVQFQDESVVDDSQLPKDRFSAERLKGVDSTLKIQPAELGDSAMYLCASSQEPRGKRFYGYTFGSGTRLTVV.